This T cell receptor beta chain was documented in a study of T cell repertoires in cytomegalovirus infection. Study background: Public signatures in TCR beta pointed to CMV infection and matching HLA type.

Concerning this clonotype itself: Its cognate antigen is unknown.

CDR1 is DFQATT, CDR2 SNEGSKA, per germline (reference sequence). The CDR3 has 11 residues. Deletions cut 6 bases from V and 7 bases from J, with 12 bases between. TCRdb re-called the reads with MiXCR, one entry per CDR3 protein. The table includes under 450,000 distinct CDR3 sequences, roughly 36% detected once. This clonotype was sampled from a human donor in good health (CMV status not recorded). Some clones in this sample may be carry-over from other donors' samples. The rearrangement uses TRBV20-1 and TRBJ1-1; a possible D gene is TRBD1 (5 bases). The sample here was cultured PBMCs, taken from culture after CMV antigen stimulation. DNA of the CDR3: TGCAGTGCAGGGACGAATGGTGAAGCTTTCTTT. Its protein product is CSAGTNGEAFF.